These 22 T cell receptor beta chains were sequenced from one sample in a study of early T cells in non-severe SARS-CoV-2 infection. TCRdb reanalysed the 5' RACE reads using MiXCR and keeps one entry per CDR3 protein. The top ten hold approximately 8% of the sample, which has roughly 32,000 distinct CDR3 sequences, 3.5% to 4.5% seen once. Sequences were obtained from whole blood. These receptors all come from an adult who was a healthcare worker with PCR-confirmed SARS-CoV-2 infection or an uninfected control (not recorded which).

The chain joins TRBV6-6 to TRBJ2-3; 9 bases agree with TRBD2. The germline V gene has CDR1 MNHNY and CDR2 SVGAGI (reference sequence). The length of the CDR3 is 19 residues. Trimming at V came to 2 bases and at J to 3 bases, leaving 15 bases not matched to a gene. In DNA form, the CDR3 reads TGTGCCAGCAGTTACAGGGCTAGCGGGATGACGGGGGGAACAGATACGCAGTATTTT. It codes for CASSYRASGMTGGTDTQYF.

Ten or more counts support this clonotype. This rearrangement joins TRBV12-3 or TRBV12-4 to TRBJ1-6; TRBD1 matches at 9 bases. CDR3 length equals 16 residues. V lost 5 bases to trimming and J lost 3 bases; unmatched junction nucleotides: 5. CDR3 in DNA: TGTGCCAGCAGTCTCACAGGGGGCGGCTATAATTCACCCCTCCACTTT. Protein product: CASSLTGGGYNSPLHF.

This clonotype came up many times. The chain is built from TRBV6-2 or TRBV6-3 and TRBJ1-2; possible D gene TRBD1, 6 bases. Trimming took off 0 bases at V and 4 bases at J, with 24 bases between the two ends. The germline V gene has CDR1 MNHEY and CDR2 SVGEGT. The CDR3 extends over 19 amino acids. The CDR3 DNA sequence: TGTGCCAGCAGTTACTCTTCCTCGGGACACCCGATGCTTGGCTATGGCTACACCTTC. The encoded protein is CASSYSSSGHPMLGYGYTF.

There are many counts of this clonotype. V and J are TRBV4-1 and TRBJ2-1; the D is unclear. This CDR3 has 11 amino acids. Germline V gene lookup returns CDR1 MGHRA and CDR2 YSYEKL. The germline V and J ends were trimmed by 3 bases and 3 bases, with 0 bases remaining between them. This chain's CDR3 is CASSHYNEQFF. The CDR3 DNA is TGCGCCAGCAGCCACTACAATGAGCAGTTCTTC.

This clonotype was observed at least ten times. V is TRBV14 and J is TRBJ1-2; 8 bases map to TRBD1. The CDR3 length is 15 residues. Germline assignment: CDR1 SGHDN and CDR2 FVKESK. V was pared by 4 bases and J by 5 bases, with 9 bases of the junction left unmatched. The CDR3 DNA follows: TGTGCCAGCAGCCCGGGACAGGCGGGTGGGTATGGCTACACCTTC. Protein sequence: CASSPGQAGGYGYTF.

This clonotype was picked up many times. The rearrangement uses TRBV10-3 and TRBJ2-1, with TRBD1 as a possible D gene (6 bases). V dropped 8 bases and J dropped 0 bases, with 11 bases sitting between them. The CDR3 is 14 residues long. Germline values: CDR1 ENHRY, CDR2 SYGVKD. The CDR3 loop is CAIRDIVSYNEQFF. In DNA form, the CDR3 reads TGTGCCATCCGGGACATCGTCTCCTACAATGAGCAGTTCTTC.

CDR3 sequence (DNA): TGTGCCAGCAGCCAAGAATATGGGCAGGGAGCAACAGATACGCAGTATTTT. Its translation is CASSQEYGQGATDTQYF. The chain links TRBV4-2 to TRBJ2-3; the D call may be TRBD1 or TRBD2 (5 bases each). Per the germline V gene, CDR1 is LGHNA and CDR2 is YNFKEQ. Trimming took 0 bases from V and 3 from J, leaving 16 bases between them. The CDR3 covers 17 residues.

This clonotype has a count of ten or more. The chain combines TRBV11-2 with TRBJ2-5; D might be TRBD1 or TRBD2, each matching 7 bases. Between the trimmed V and J ends, which lost 3 bases and 2 bases, there was a span of 13 bases. Per the germline V gene, CDR1 is SGHAT and CDR2 is FQNNGV. The length of the CDR3 is 15 residues. The CDR3 is CASSFRGGQQETQYF. For the CDR3, the DNA is TGTGCCAGCAGCTTCCGCGGGGGACAGCAAGAGACCCAGTACTTC.

This clonotype came up many times. The chain couples TRBV7-7 to TRBJ2-7; 8 bases align to TRBD2. The length of the CDR3 is 14 residues. With 5 bases clipped from V and 4 bases from J, the junction kept 7 bases outside the gene matches. The germline V gene encodes CDR1 SSHAT and CDR2 FNYEAQ (reference sequence). The CDR3 region is CASSAGTRNYEQYF. DNA of the CDR3: TGTGCCAGCAGCGCCGGGACTAGAAATTACGAGCAGTACTTC.

This chain uses TRBV14 with TRBJ1-1; D gene uncertain. CDR1 is SGHDN and CDR2 is FVKESK in the germline V gene. V was pared by 8 bases and J by 1 base, with 8 bases between. CDR3 length: 12 residues. CDR3 loop: CASPIRNTEAFF. As DNA, the CDR3 is TGTGCCAGCCCCATTCGGAACACTGAAGCTTTCTTT.

This clonotype was picked up many times. The J gene is TRBJ1-6, the V gene TRBV5-1; D is perhaps TRBD1 (5 bases). This CDR3 contains 14 residues. V lost 4 bases and J lost 8, with 13 bases in between. Germline V lookup: CDR1 SGHRS, CDR2 YFSETQ. This CDR3 reads CASSNGGFDSPLHF. The CDR3 DNA follows: TGCGCCAGCAGCAACGGGGGGTTTGATTCACCCCTCCACTTT.

This clonotype showed up many times. The chain has TRBV28 and TRBJ1-1; a possible D gene is TRBD1 (6 bases). The CDR3 consists of 13 residues. Germline V gene data show CDR1 as MDHEN and CDR2 as SYDVKM. The ends were cut back, 4 bases at V and 4 bases at J, with 10 bases in the middle. DNA of the CDR3: TGTGCCAGCAGTTGGGGGGCTGGCACTGAAGCTTTCTTT. This sequence encodes CASSWGAGTEAFF.

This clonotype was detected many times. This sequence joins TRBV5-1 and TRBJ2-2; D gene ambiguous. V was shortened by 4 bases and J by 7 bases, with 17 bases between the two germline ends. The CDR3 covers 15 residues. Germline CDR1 SGHRS, CDR2 YFSETQ. The CDR3: CASSPKSARGGELFF. In DNA form, the CDR3 reads TGCGCCAGCAGCCCTAAATCAGCTCGTGGCGGGGAGCTGTTTTTT.

This clonotype was seen at least ten times. The chain is built from TRBV4-1 and TRBJ2-3; 7 nucleotides match TRBD2. Germline CDR1 and CDR2: MGHRA and YSYEKL. J gave up 6 bases and V 1 base, and 4 bases lay outside the gene matches. The CDR3 runs 14 residues. The CDR3 here is CASSQGTRRDTQYF. For the CDR3, the DNA is TGCGCCAGCAGCCAAGGGACTAGGCGTGATACGCAGTATTTT.

This clonotype was detected ten times or more. The chain couples TRBV5-6 to TRBJ2-2, with D tentatively TRBD1 or TRBD2 (5 bases each). Trimming removed 0 bases from V and 0 bases from J, with 9 bases in between. The CDR3 totals 16 residues. CDR1 is SGHDT and CDR2 is YYEEEE in the germline V gene. CDR3 DNA sequence: TGTGCCAGCAGCTTGGACCTGGGGGCGAACACCGGGGAGCTGTTTTTT. Protein product: CASSLDLGANTGELFF.

This clonotype was counted ten times or more. The gene calls are TRBV24-1 and TRBJ2-1, with 7 bases aligning to TRBD2. CDR1 and CDR2 (germline): KGHDR, SFDVKD. V lost 0 bases, J lost 8 bases, and 15 bases stayed unmatched. The CDR3 runs to 18 residues. CDR3 nucleotide sequence: TGTGCCACCAGTGATTTGCCTGACCGTGTCGGGAGGAGGGATGAGCAGTTCTTC. Its protein is CATSDLPDRVGRRDEQFF.

Ten or more counts support this clonotype. The V call is TRBV5-6, the J call TRBJ2-7; perhaps TRBD2 as D (6 bases). Deletions cut 6 bases from V and 4 bases from J, with 14 bases between. Germline values: CDR1 SGHDT, CDR2 YYEEEE. This CDR3 contains 13 residues. CDR3 coding DNA: TGTGCCAGCACCACGGGAGAGGTTTACGAGCAGTACTTC. It is translated as CASTTGEVYEQYF.

As concerns this clonotype: This may stem from a read error, because a much larger clone lies one nucleotide away. The chain links TRBV5-1 to TRBJ2-3, with no clear D. V lost 0 bases, J lost 1 base, and 12 bases lay in between. The CDR3 totals 16 residues. Germline V CDR1 and CDR2: SGHRS, YFSETQ. The CDR3 sequence is CASSLVAALGTDTQYF. DNA for the CDR3: TGCGCCAGCAGCTTGGTGGCGGCCCTCGGCACAGATACGCAGTATTTT.

This clonotype has at least ten counts. The chain carries TRBV29-1 and TRBJ1-1, with D perhaps matching TRBD1 (5 bases). V gave up 7 bases and J gave up 1 base, with 13 bases separating them. CDR1 and CDR2 from the germline V gene are SQVTM and ANQGSEA. The CDR3 spans 13 residues. CDR3 loop: CSAGDRGNTEAFF. The CDR3 DNA follows: TGCAGCGCGGGGGACCGGGGGAACACTGAAGCTTTCTTT.

This clonotype was counted at least ten times. The genes are TRBV19 and TRBJ1-5, with D possibly TRBD1 on 6 matching bases. Per the germline V gene, CDR1 is LNHDA and CDR2 is SQIVND (reference sequence). CDR3 size: 15 residues. V gave up 6 bases and J gave up 0 bases, with 12 bases separating them. CDR3 amino acids: CASSVSGASNQPQHF. DNA for the CDR3: TGTGCCAGTAGCGTCTCGGGGGCTAGCAATCAGCCCCAGCATTTT.

This sequence joins TRBV6-6 and TRBJ1-4; D call uncertain. V lost 6 bases and J 8 bases, leaving 10 bases between the germline ends. The CDR3 runs 12 residues. From germline, CDR1 is MNHNY and CDR2 SVGAGI (reference sequence). The CDR3 here is CASSRGEEKLFF. Written as DNA, the CDR3 is TGTGCCAGCAGCCGAGGCGAAGAAAAACTGTTTTTT.

The gene calls are TRBV11-2 and TRBJ1-1, with TRBD1 identical over 7 bases. This CDR3 spans 15 amino acids. The germline CDR1 and CDR2 sequences are SGHAT and FQNNGV. Germline trimming cut 4 bases from V and 3 bases from J; bases unmatched to any gene: 8. The CDR3 region is CASSSAPGGHTEAFF. The CDR3 DNA is TGTGCCAGCAGCTCCGCCCCAGGGGGGCACACTGAAGCTTTCTTT. The full variable domain, completed using reference TRBV11-2 and TRBJ1-1, is EAGVAQSPRYKIIEKRQSVAFWCNPISGHATLYWYQQILGQGPKLLIQFQNNGVVDDSQLPKDRFSAERLKGVDSTLKIQPAKLEDSAVYLCASSSAPGGHTEAFFGQGTRLTVV.